What follows are 10 T cell receptor beta chains derived from one specimen sequenced in a study of T cell responses to AZD1222 COVID-19 vaccine. Here immunoSEQ multiplex PCR was the method, and the copy in TCRdb shows in-frame clones only, minus some. The table lists about 170,000 clones, around nine tenths of them singletons. This sample comprised peripheral blood, obtained 28 days after the second AZD1222 dose. These receptors all come from an adult who received the AZD1222 COVID-19 vaccine.

V is TRBV18 and J is TRBJ1-3; D gene unclear. This CDR3 has 16 residues. V was clipped by 3 bases and J by 4 bases, with 16 bases between them. Per the germline V gene, CDR1 is KGHSH and CDR2 is LQKENI. CDR3 sequence reads: CASSPQEGGRGNTIYF. The CDR3 region has the DNA TGTGCCAGCTCACCGCAGGAGGGAGGAAGGGGAAACACCATATATTTT.

J is TRBJ1-5 and V is TRBV7-8, with a weak D call TRBD1 (5 bases). The CDR3 sequence is 15 residues long. V was clipped by 6 bases and J by 1 base, with 13 bases between them. Per germline, CDR1 SGHVS and CDR2 FQNEAQ. The CDR3 reads CASSSQGGSNQPQHF. CDR3 in DNA: TGTGCCAGCAGTTCCCAGGGAGGGAGCAATCAGCCCCAGCATTTT.

This chain uses TRBV21-1 with TRBJ2-2; TRBD2, the table's D call, was not compared with the DNA. TRBV21-1 is a pseudogene locus. The CDR3 has 20 residues. DNA of the CDR3: TGTGCCAGCAGCAAAGCCCCCACTAGCGGGGGGGCCAGGGACACCGGGGAGCTGTTTTTT. It translates to CASSKAPTSGGARDTGELFF.

The rearrangement links TRBV6-2 or TRBV6-3 to TRBJ1-2, with D uncertain. Trimming shortened V by 2 bases and J by 5 bases, and 6 bases separated the two germline ends. The CDR3 is 12 amino acids. Germline V gene data show CDR1 as MNHEY and CDR2 as SVGEGT. The CDR3 sequence: CASSYGRYGYTF. The CDR3 DNA reads TGTGCCAGCAGTTACGGTCGGTATGGCTACACCTTC.

The chain employs TRBV5-6 and TRBJ2-7; D is possibly TRBD1 (6 bases). This CDR3 region has 17 residues. V was cut by 4 bases and J by 0 bases, with 20 bases left in between. CDR1 and CDR2 (germline): SGHDT, YYEEEE. CDR3 in DNA: TGTGCCAGCAGCGCCGGGACATCTATAAAAAACTCCTACGAGCAGTACTTC. Protein: CASSAGTSIKNSYEQYF.

J is TRBJ1-5 and V is TRBV18; 7 bases map to TRBD1. The CDR3 contains 15 residues. The V gene end was trimmed by 6 bases and the J gene end by 3 bases; junction bases not matched to a gene: 8. Germline-derived CDR1 and CDR2 are KGHSH and LQKENI. CDR3 sequence (DNA): TGTGCCAGCTCGGAGGGACAGACCCTCAATCAGCCCCAGCATTTT. This gives the protein CASSEGQTLNQPQHF.

The J gene is TRBJ2-1, the V gene TRBV4-2, with no clear D. In germline, CDR1 is LGHNA, CDR2 YNFKEQ. Trimming shortened V by 1 base and J by 10 bases, and 11 bases separated the two germline ends. CDR3 length equals 13 residues. The CDR3 bases are TGTGCCAGCAGCCAAGTTCCCCAGGAAGAGCAGTTCTTC. This encodes CASSQVPQEEQFF.

CDR3 region: CATLLTGSYNEQFF. In nucleotides, the CDR3 is TGTGCCACCCTCCTGACAGGATCCTACAATGAGCAGTTCTTC. The chain employs TRBV25-1 and TRBJ2-1; D may be TRBD1 (6 bases). Per germline, CDR1 MGHDK and CDR2 SYGVNS. The V gene lost 10 bases and the J gene lost 1 base, with 14 bases spanning the gap. The length of the CDR3 is 14 residues.

This rearrangement joins TRBV27 to TRBJ1-1; 10 positions match TRBD1. J gave up 2 bases and V 6 bases, and 6 bases lay outside the gene matches. The CDR3 totals 15 residues. Germline CDR1 reads MNHEY; CDR2 reads SMNVEV (reference sequence). The CDR3 DNA reads as TGTGCCAGCAGGGGACAGGGGACGATTAACACTGAAGCTTTCTTT. It codes for CASRGQGTINTEAFF.

This clone was detected only a few times. The rearrangement uses TRBV15 and TRBJ1-6; D call uncertain. The CDR3 sequence is 14 residues long. Trimming pared 5 bases from V and 2 bases from J, leaving 7 bases between. Germline V CDR1 and CDR2: LNHNV, YYDKDF (reference sequence). The CDR3 here is CATSHGPYNSPLHF. CDR3 sequence (DNA): TGTGCCACCAGCCACGGACCCTATAATTCACCCCTCCACTTT.